This TCR beta chain is drawn from a study of blood T cell repertoires in COVID-19. Trimming stripped 4 bases from V and 6 bases from J, with 12 bases between. CDR1 is SGHNT and CDR2 is YENEEA in the germline V gene. The CDR3 contains 14 residues. Assay: immunoSEQ multiplex PCR; the TCRdb copy retains only in-frame clones and omits some. The table includes 110,000 or so clones, roughly 75% detected once. The V gene is TRBV11-3, the J gene TRBJ2-2; D might be TRBD1 (5 bases). This TCR was sampled from a human donor in a cohort sampled during active or convalescent COVID-19. Sequences were obtained from peripheral blood. The CDR3 DNA sequence: TGTGCCAGCAGCTCGCAGGGCCGGTCCGGGGAGCTGTTTTTT. Protein: CASSSQGRSGELFF.